This T cell receptor (beta chain) was found in a study of CD8+ T cells in alopecia areata. Reverse transcribed after extraction, RNA yielded cDNA as the sequencing template. The data were produced by immunoSEQ multiplex PCR, yet TCRdb's version contains in-frame clones alone and is incomplete. This sample carries 140,000 to 150,000 clones, approximately 56% of them seen once, and the ten largest clones take 35% to 45%. Study-wide findings and caveats: Patients showed less clear TCR sequence sharing than mice, possibly partly because of HLA diversity.

This clone was counted only a few times. Antigen: not known. The sample was CD8+ T cells sorted from blood. The clonotype was recovered from a human donor in good health.

CDR3: CASSLSPGATDTQYF. In DNA form, the CDR3 reads TGCGCCAGCAGCTTGAGTCCGGGGGCAACAGATACGCAGTATTTT. The chain employs TRBV5-1 and TRBJ2-3; D may be TRBD1 or TRBD2 (6 bases each). Trimming removed 1 base at V and 3 bases at J, with 12 bases between. The germline V gene has CDR1 SGHRS and CDR2 YFSETQ. The CDR3 totals 15 residues.